This is a list of T cell receptor beta chains from one sample in a study of blood T cell repertoires in COVID-19. The data were produced by immunoSEQ multiplex PCR, yet TCRdb's version contains in-frame clones alone and is incomplete. The sample includes under 350,000 clones, 86% seen only once; the top ten take approximately 4%. The sequencing input was PBMCs or T cells enriched from blood (not recorded which). These receptors all stem from a woman aged 40 to 55 with acute COVID-19. Each CDR3 is given with its conserved first and last residue. The order of the fields is V gene, J gene, CDR3 protein.

TRBV19	TRBJ1-5	CASSVDVRGKKNQPQHF
TRBV5-1	TRBJ1-2	CASSLIRGGRNYGYTF
TRBV5-5	TRBJ1-5	CASSWTGGSNQPQHF
TRBV6-5	TRBJ2-7	CASNRAREEQYF
TRBV7-9	TRBJ2-7	CASSLPGLAGDYEQYF
TRBV28	TRBJ2-7	CASSFQGGGAYEQYF
TRBV7-8	TRBJ1-1	CASSLARQGVPEAFF
TRBV7-9	TRBJ2-1	CASSFLSSGLGNEQFF
TRBV7-8	TRBJ1-4	CASSLRGEWWEKLFF
TRBV29-1	TRBJ2-3	CSVEDPGFSTDTQYF
TRBV2	TRBJ1-2	CASSEARGHQGYTF
TRBV5-1	TRBJ2-1	CASSLGWLAGDNNEQFF
TRBV28	TRBJ1-2	CASSSGTNGQGGDYGYTF
TRBV2	TRBJ2-3	CASRPPGGRADTQYF
TRBV19	TRBJ2-7	CASSPKGRRDRGLNTIF
TRBV9	TRBJ1-1	CASSPLTEAFF
TRBV5-1	TRBJ2-2	CASSFPSGTGLTGELFF
TRBV28	TRBJ1-4	CASSTGQGFDEKLFF
TRBV10-3	TRBJ1-2	CAISQDMWGYTF
TRBV29-1	TRBJ2-5	CSVEQGVGETQYF
TRBV7-2	TRBJ1-1	CASSQGRNTEAFF
TRBV2	TRBJ1-2	CASRPSDRGQGGYTF
TRBV29-1	TRBJ2-7	CSATGSYEQYF
TRBV28	TRBJ1-5	CASSLWGGQPQHF
TRBV5-4	TRBJ1-2	CASSLLQGGYTF
TRBV5-4	TRBJ1-1	CASSAGTGSYTEAFF
TRBV7-2	TRBJ2-1	CASSTTGTGLSYNEQFF
TRBV5-8	TRBJ2-1	CASSLILQGRNEQFF
TRBV19	TRBJ1-1	CASSIRENTEAFF
TRBV28	TRBJ1-2	CASSPPTGVNYGYTF
TRBV3-1/TRBV3-2	TRBJ1-1	CASSQKTVGLRTEAFF
TRBV6-5	TRBJ2-3	CASSYSGTGGTDTQYF
TRBV15	TRBJ2-2	CATSKQPGLMEVPGELFF
TRBV7-2	TRBJ2-7	CASSLAPGFGDEQYF
TRBV15	TRBJ2-7	CATSRDRVYEQYF
TRBV6-2/TRBV6-3	TRBJ1-2	CASSLIPGQAYGYTF
TRBV21-1	TRBJ1-5	CASSKKADSLQPQHF
TRBV4-3	TRBJ1-2	CASSQDVVNGYTF
TRBV7-9	TRBJ1-5	CASSLAGDSAPQHF
TRBV4-1	TRBJ2-7	CASSQGRGATYEQYF
TRBV11-3	TRBJ1-1	CASSRGQAGAFF
TRBV2	TRBJ1-1	CASTKTTGKSTEAFF
TRBV27	TRBJ1-3	CASRSGGNGNTIYF
TRBV18	TRBJ1-4	CASSTTRDRVSNEKLFF
TRBV6-1	TRBJ1-6	CASSEPDRDPYNSPLHF
TRBV19	TRBJ1-2	CASSIGLTDYGYTF
TRBV4-2	TRBJ2-1	CASSQRIAGNYNEQFF
TRBV19	TRBJ1-1	CASSTSLNTEAFF
TRBV27	TRBJ1-2	CASSFLDRGLYYGYTF
TRBV3-1/TRBV3-2	TRBJ1-2	CASSQVRMGAAGYTF
TRBV5-4	TRBJ1-1	CASSARDTMNTEAFF
TRBV7-2	TRBJ2-5	CASSLAYGETQYF
TRBV7-2	TRBJ2-1	CASSLGGVGDNEQFF
TRBV19	TRBJ2-7	CASSIGGLPSSYEQYF
TRBV4-1	TRBJ1-5	CASSQDPGYSNQPQHF